A single sample is the source of the 11 T cell receptor beta chains below, sequenced in a study of cytomegalovirus exposure and HLA in healthy donors. 13 Jbeta primers and 60 Vbeta primers were used for the PCR. Repertoires were generated with immunoSEQ multiplex PCR, while TCRdb's copy carries only in-frame clones and drops some. The sample table sets out 100,000 to 150,000 clones. The sample consisted of PBMCs. These receptors were obtained from a man in his thirties or forties in good health and CMV-seronegative.

The chain carries TRBV30 and TRBJ1-2, with a possible D match to TRBD1 (5 bases). The V and J ends lost 2 bases and 0 bases respectively, with 16 bases between them. The CDR3 is 16 amino acids. Germline loops: CDR1 GTSNPN, CDR2 SVGIG (reference sequence). The CDR3 loop is CAWSPYPGDPNYGYTF. In DNA form, the CDR3 reads TGTGCCTGGAGTCCCTACCCGGGGGACCCTAACTATGGCTACACCTTC. The complete variable domain, with remaining parts taken from reference TRBV30 and TRBJ1-2, reads SQTIHQWPATLVQPVGSPLSLECTVEGTSNPNLYWYRQAAGRGLQLLFYSVGIGQISSEVPQNLSASRPQDRQFILSSKKLLLSDSGFYLCAWSPYPGDPNYGYTFGSGTRLTVV.

The J gene is TRBJ2-1, the V gene TRBV5-6, with 8 bases that match TRBD1. The V gene end was trimmed by 2 bases and the J gene end by 2 bases; junction bases not matched to a gene: 6. The CDR3 consists of 16 residues. Germline lookup yields CDR1 SGHDT and CDR2 YYEEEE. The CDR3 reads CASSFARGRTYNEQFF. Written as DNA, the CDR3 is TGTGCCAGCAGCTTCGCCAGGGGGCGCACCTACAATGAGCAGTTCTTC.

Note on this clone: Other nucleotide sequences in the sample specify the same CDR3. The chain combines TRBV5-1 with TRBJ1-6, with 9 bases lining up with TRBD1. V shed 7 bases and J 7 bases; nucleotides not matched to a gene: 6. This CDR3 has 14 amino acids. Germline lookup yields CDR1 SGHRS and CDR2 YFSETQ. The chain's CDR3 is CASSAGQGNSPLHF. Written as DNA, the CDR3 is TGCGCCAGCTCGGCGGGACAGGGAAATTCACCCCTCCACTTT.

The CDR3 DNA sequence: TGTGCCAGCAGCTTAGACGGGGTGGTTGAGCAGTTCTTC. Protein product: CASSLDGVVEQFF. The chain carries TRBV7-9 and TRBJ2-1; tentative D call: TRBD2 (5 bases). The CDR3 is 13 residues long. Germline assignment: CDR1 SEHNR and CDR2 FQNEAQ (reference sequence). Trimming pared 1 base from V and 9 bases from J, leaving 10 bases between.

The chain combines TRBV6-5 with TRBJ1-2; D may be TRBD1 (6 bases). Trimming shortened V by 6 bases and J by 5 bases, and 10 bases separated the two germline ends. Germline CDR1 MNHEY, CDR2 SVGAGI. The CDR3 has 12 amino acids. CDR3 loop: CASRGQPYGYTF. The DNA of the CDR3 is TGTGCCAGCAGAGGACAGCCATATGGCTACACCTTC.

V and J are TRBV5-5 and TRBJ1-1, with a tentative D call TRBD1 (5 bases). Germline V CDR1 and CDR2: SGHKS, YYEKEE (reference sequence). The CDR3 has 13 residues. V shed 0 bases and J shed 6 bases, with 9 bases lying between them. In DNA form, the CDR3 reads TGTGCCAGCAGCTTGGACAGGAGAGCTGAAGCTTTCTTT. Its protein product is CASSLDRRAEAFF.

The chain carries TRBV29-1 and TRBJ2-5; TRBD2 matches at 11 bases. The closer fit of TRBJ2-7 to the DNA end suggests the J call may be wrong. CDR1 and CDR2 from the germline V gene are SQVTM and ANQGSEA. The CDR3 is made up of 14 amino acids. CDR3 coding DNA: TGCAGCGTCAAGGGACTAGCGGACTCCTACGAGCAGTACTTC. Protein: CSVKGLADSYEQYF.

The V gene is TRBV7-9, the J gene TRBJ1-6, with a tentative D call TRBD1 (5 bases). The CDR3 consists of 15 residues. Trimming removed 5 bases from V and 7 bases from J, with 15 bases in between. The V gene's germline CDR1 is SEHNR and CDR2 FQNEAQ (reference sequence). The CDR3 DNA sequence: TGTGCCAGCAGCCCCAGTCCAGGGAACAATTCACCCCTCCACTTT. Its protein product is CASSPSPGNNSPLHF.

The chain recombines TRBV19 with TRBJ1-5; D gene uncertain. Germline CDR1 is LNHDA and CDR2 is SQIVND (reference sequence). This CDR3 contains 16 residues. V lost 4 bases, J lost 1 base, and 14 bases lay in between. The CDR3 nucleotides read TGTGCCAGTAGTACCCCGACTACTTCCAGCAATCAGCCCCAGCATTTT. It translates to CASSTPTTSSNQPQHF.

V and J are TRBV11-2 and TRBJ2-7, with 10 nucleotides matching TRBD2. Looked up from germline, CDR1 is SGHAT and CDR2 is FQNNGV. The V gene end was trimmed by 6 bases and the J gene end by 2 bases; junction bases not matched to a gene: 7. CDR3 length equals 15 residues. CDR3 in amino acids: CASRRGLADPYEQYF. The CDR3 coding sequence is TGTGCCAGCAGACGCGGACTAGCGGACCCCTACGAGCAGTACTTC.

The J gene is TRBJ2-2, the V gene TRBV7-2; possible D gene TRBD2, 6 bases. Germline assignment: CDR1 SGHTA and CDR2 FQGNSA. The CDR3 runs 15 residues. V lost 1 base and J lost 6, with 12 bases in between. Here the CDR3 DNA reads TGTGCCAGCAGCTTAGTGGAGGGAACTGCCGGGGAGCTGTTTTTT. It codes for CASSLVEGTAGELFF.